The clone carrying this T cell receptor beta chain was counted at least ten times. Its target is not known. CDR3 size: 15 residues. V lost 0 bases to trimming and J lost 0 bases, with 9 bases between them. CDR1 SGHVS and CDR2 FQNEAQ come from the germline V gene. Amplification yielded TCR beta CDR3 regions, with RNA transcripts as the source. HTBI primers drove first-round RT-PCR of the TCR CDR3. TCRdb analysed the multiplex PCR reads with MiXCR anew, one entry per CDR3 protein. The profile shows hundreds of thousands of distinct CDR3 sequences, 14% of them singletons. These data are taken from a study of T cells in Graves' hyperthyroidism and ophthalmopathy. Study outcomes and limitations: Appearing also in blood were most of the thyroid clonotypes expanded above 0.001. Stable hyperthyroidism was separated from ophthalmopathy by a model based on 13 V-J features.

Sequences were obtained from blood. This TCR was recovered from a woman between 18 and 29 years old with Graves' hyperthyroidism. The V and J genes are TRBV7-8 and TRBJ2-7, with no clear D. The chain's CDR3 is CASSLAWFSSYEQYF. Written as DNA, the CDR3 is TGTGCCAGCAGCTTAGCGTGGTTTAGCTCCTACGAGCAGTACTTC.